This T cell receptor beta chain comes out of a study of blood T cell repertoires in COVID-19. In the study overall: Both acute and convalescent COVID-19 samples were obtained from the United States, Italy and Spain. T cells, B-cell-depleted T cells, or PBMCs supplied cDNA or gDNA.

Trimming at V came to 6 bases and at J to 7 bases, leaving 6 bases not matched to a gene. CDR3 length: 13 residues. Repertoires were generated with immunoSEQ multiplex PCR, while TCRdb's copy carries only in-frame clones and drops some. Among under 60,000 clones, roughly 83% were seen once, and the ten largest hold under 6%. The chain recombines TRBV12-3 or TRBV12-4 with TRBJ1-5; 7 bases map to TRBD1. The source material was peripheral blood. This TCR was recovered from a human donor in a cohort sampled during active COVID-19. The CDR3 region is CASRTGMVQPQHF. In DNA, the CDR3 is TGTGCCAGCAGGACAGGGATGGTGCAGCCCCAGCATTTT.